The next 27 T cell receptor beta chains were all read from a single sample in a study of blood T cell repertoires in COVID-19. Sequenced by immunoSEQ multiplex PCR; TCRdb stores in-frame clones only, minus some. Counted here are a few hundred thousand clones, around nine tenths occurring once; the ten biggest clones make up roughly 4%. Sequencing was carried out using peripheral blood. The receptors shown here come from a woman aged 45 to 65 with active or convalescent COVID-19.

This chain links TRBV27 with TRBJ1-5, with D possibly TRBD1 on 5 matching bases. The germline CDR1 and CDR2 sequences are MNHEY and SMNVEV (reference sequence). V was trimmed by 5 bases and J by 6 bases, leaving 17 bases between them. CDR3 length: 15 residues. DNA of the CDR3: TGTGCCAGCAGTGGGGACTGGGAGCCGGGTCAGCCCCAGCATTTT. Translating it yields CASSGDWEPGQPQHF.

V usage is TRBV6-2 or TRBV6-3 and J usage is TRBJ2-5; D perhaps matches TRBD2 (5 bases). The germline V and J ends were trimmed by 6 bases and 6 bases, with 20 bases remaining between them. This CDR3 is built from 15 residues. Germline CDR1 reads MNHEY; CDR2 reads SVGEGT. CDR3 amino acids: CASSQRRGSGKTQYF. CDR3 bases: TGTGCCAGCAGCCAGCGTAGAGGGAGCGGAAAGACCCAGTACTTC.

This rearrangement joins TRBV6-5 to TRBJ2-1; possibly TRBD1 for D (6 bases). Germline V gene lookup returns CDR1 MNHEY and CDR2 SVGAGI. Between the trimmed V and J ends, which lost 5 bases and 5 bases, there was a span of 7 bases. The CDR3 runs 12 residues. This CDR3 is CASSTGNNEQFF. As DNA, the CDR3 is TGTGCCAGCAGTACAGGGAACAATGAGCAGTTCTTC.

This clone appeared a single time. The chain combines TRBV6-5 with TRBJ1-6; 9 bases align to TRBD1. Germline V gives CDR1 MNHEY, CDR2 SVGAGI. J gave up 6 bases and V 4 bases, and 7 bases lay outside the gene matches. This CDR3 is built from 16 residues. The CDR3 loop reads CASSLPGTGFNSPLHF. CDR3 in DNA: TGTGCCAGCAGTTTACCTGGGACAGGGTTTAATTCACCCCTCCACTTT.

This clone showed up just once. The chain employs TRBV5-1 and TRBJ1-2; 12 positions match TRBD1. This CDR3 spans 16 amino acids. Germline V lookup: CDR1 SGHRS, CDR2 YFSETQ. V trimming: 1 base; J trimming: 2 bases; junction bases outside the gene matches: 3. CDR3 in DNA: TGCGCCAGCAGCTTGCCAGGGACAGGGGGCAACTATGGCTACACCTTC. This encodes CASSLPGTGGNYGYTF.

The chain recombines TRBV18 with TRBJ1-6, with D hard to call. Germline V lookup: CDR1 KGHSH, CDR2 LQKENI. V gave up 4 bases and J gave up 0 bases, with 7 bases separating them. The CDR3 consists of 15 residues. The CDR3 nucleotides are TGTGCCAGCTCACAGTATAGCTCCTATAATTCACCCCTCCACTTT. The encoded protein is CASSQYSSYNSPLHF.

J is TRBJ1-4 and V is TRBV4-2; 7 positions agree with TRBD1. The CDR3 has 16 residues. Germline V gives CDR1 LGHNA, CDR2 YNFKEQ. J gave up 2 bases and V 0 bases, and 3 bases lay outside the gene matches. The CDR3 DNA follows: TGTGCCAGCAGCCAAGACCCGGGACAGACTAATGAAAAACTGTTTTTT. The encoded protein is CASSQDPGQTNEKLFF.

The chain is built from TRBV19 and TRBJ2-7, with TRBD1 matching over 8 bases. V shed 4 bases and J 0 bases; nucleotides not matched to a gene: 2. Germline V gene lookup returns CDR1 LNHDA and CDR2 SQIVND (reference sequence). This CDR3 has 14 amino acids. DNA of the CDR3: TGTGCCAGTAGTAACAGGGGGGCCTCCTACGAGCAGTACTTC. Residues: CASSNRGASYEQYF.

The chain recombines TRBV6-5 with TRBJ1-2; 9 bases align to TRBD1. This CDR3 spans 14 amino acids. V shed 2 bases and J 4 bases; nucleotides not matched to a gene: 2. The germline gives CDR1 MNHEY, CDR2 SVGAGI. The CDR3 DNA follows: TGTGCCAGCAGTTACAGGGACAGGGCCTATGGCTACACCTTC. Translating gives CASSYRDRAYGYTF.

This chain uses TRBV28 with TRBJ2-5; weak D call: TRBD1 (5 bases). This CDR3 has 13 amino acids. With 6 bases removed from V and 5 bases from J, the gap between germline ends came to 13 bases. Germline lookup yields CDR1 MDHEN and CDR2 SYDVKM. The CDR3 is CASSPTGFETQYF. CDR3 bases: TGTGCCAGCAGCCCCACAGGCTTCGAGACCCAGTACTTC.

This chain links TRBV7-2 with TRBJ2-7; TRBD2 matches 9 bases. The germline V gene encodes CDR1 SGHTA and CDR2 FQGNSA. The length of the CDR3 is 14 residues. V shed 2 bases and J 5 bases; nucleotides not matched to a gene: 4. CDR3 sequence reads: CASSLMASGNEQYF. The CDR3 nucleotides are TGTGCCAGCAGCTTAATGGCTAGCGGGAACGAGCAGTACTTC.

This clone was seen once. This sequence joins TRBV7-2 and TRBJ1-3; D call uncertain. V lost 3 bases, J lost 0 bases, and 6 bases lay in between. Germline V gives CDR1 SGHTA, CDR2 FQGNSA. The CDR3 totals 14 residues. Here the CDR3 reads CASSLGRSGNTIYF. The DNA for the CDR3 is TGTGCCAGCAGCTTGGGCCGCTCTGGAAACACCATATATTTT.

The chain has TRBV7-2 and TRBJ1-1; D gene unclear. V lost 5 bases to trimming and J lost 4 bases, with 20 bases between them. The CDR3 has 16 residues. Germline lookup yields CDR1 SGHTA and CDR2 FQGNSA. CDR3 DNA: TGTGCCAGCAGCCCAGCCAACGGGGTTGGAGGCACTGAAGCTTTCTTT. It codes for CASSPANGVGGTEAFF.

In DNA, the CDR3 is TGTGCCAGCAGGAGGACGGGAAATCAGCCCCAGCATTTT. It encodes CASRRTGNQPQHF. The rearrangement joins TRBV6-5 to TRBJ1-5; D unclear. V was pared by 6 bases and J by 4 bases, with 10 bases between. From germline, CDR1 is MNHEY and CDR2 SVGAGI. The CDR3 covers 13 residues.

The rearrangement links TRBV19 to TRBJ1-1; a possible D gene is TRBD1 (5 bases). This CDR3 comprises 15 residues. Trimming left V 5 bases short and J 0 bases short, with 13 bases between. Germline V CDR1 and CDR2: LNHDA, SQIVND (reference sequence). CDR3 amino acids: CASSGHKVMNTEAFF. The CDR3 DNA is TGTGCCAGTAGTGGACACAAGGTTATGAACACTGAAGCTTTCTTT. The whole variable domain, remainder taken from reference TRBV19 and TRBJ1-1, is DGGITQSPKYLFRKEGQNVTLSCEQNLNHDAMYWYRQDPGQGLRLIYYSQIVNDFQKGDIAEGYSVSREKKESFPLTVTSAQKNPTAFYLCASSGHKVMNTEAFFGQGTRLTVV.

The table lists this clone with a few counts. CDR3 sequence (DNA): TGTGCCAGCACCGTAACAGGGGGCAACTATGGCTACACCTTC. This codes for CASTVTGGNYGYTF. The rearrangement uses TRBV7-2 and TRBJ1-2; 9 bases map to TRBD1. The CDR3 consists of 14 residues. The V gene's germline CDR1 is SGHTA and CDR2 FQGNSA. V was clipped by 7 bases and J by 2 bases; unmatched bases: 5.

V usage is TRBV9 and J usage is TRBJ1-5; 7 nucleotides agree with TRBD1. J gave up 6 bases and V 0 bases, and 3 bases lay outside the gene matches. This CDR3 spans 14 amino acids. Germline CDR1 reads SGDLS; CDR2 reads YYNGEE. The CDR3 loop reads CASSVEGGGQPQHF. CDR3 sequence (DNA): TGTGCCAGCAGCGTAGAAGGGGGCGGTCAGCCCCAGCATTTT.

In this sample, this clone turned up once. CDR3 region: CASTRTGGYQETQYF. The CDR3 bases are TGTGCCAGCACCAGGACAGGGGGGTACCAAGAGACCCAGTACTTC. The chain links TRBV5-4 to TRBJ2-5, with 10 nucleotides matching TRBD1. Germline CDR1 is SGHNT and CDR2 is YYREEE (reference sequence). V lost 6 bases to trimming and J lost 0 bases; unmatched junction nucleotides: 5. The CDR3 consists of 15 residues.

The V call is TRBV28, the J call TRBJ1-1; D not certain. Germline CDR1 reads MDHEN; CDR2 reads SYDVKM. V shed 7 bases and J shed 1 base, with 7 bases lying between them. The CDR3 runs 12 residues. In nucleotides, the CDR3 is TGTGCCAGCAACTCGAAGAACACTGAAGCTTTCTTT. It translates to CASNSKNTEAFF.

CDR3: CASSIQGAYTGELFF. Here the CDR3 DNA reads TGTGCCAGCAGTATACAGGGGGCTTACACCGGGGAGCTGTTTTTT. This rearrangement joins TRBV7-2 to TRBJ2-2, with 9 bases identical to TRBD1. Germline CDR1 and CDR2: SGHTA and FQGNSA. CDR3 length: 15 residues. V was clipped by 6 bases and J by 3 bases; unmatched bases: 5.

CDR3: CASTTPLAVSTDTQYF. DNA of the CDR3: TGTGCCAGCACCACCCCCCTAGCGGTTAGCACAGATACGCAGTATTTT. The chain is built from TRBV7-9 and TRBJ2-3; 7 bases are shared with TRBD2. Germline V gene data show CDR1 as SEHNR and CDR2 as FQNEAQ (reference sequence). Trimming took 7 bases from V and 0 from J; bases not matched to a gene: 10. CDR3 size: 16 residues.

The rearrangement uses TRBV27 and TRBJ1-2; D is unresolved. Germline CDR1 MNHEY, CDR2 SMNVEV (reference sequence). Trimming removed 0 bases from V and 3 bases from J, with 5 bases in between. This CDR3 region has 13 residues. CDR3 DNA: TGTGCCAGCAGTTTATCGGCTTACTATGGCTACACCTTC. Protein sequence: CASSLSAYYGYTF.

This clone has just one count. The chain couples TRBV2 to TRBJ2-7, with D possibly TRBD2 on 6 matching bases. Germline loops: CDR1 SNHLY, CDR2 FYNNEI. V was shortened by 6 bases and J by 7 bases, with 16 bases between the two germline ends. The CDR3 length is 13 residues. CDR3 in amino acids: CASRVEVGGEQYF. Here the CDR3 DNA reads TGTGCCAGCAGGGTTGAGGTGGGGGGAGAGCAGTACTTC. Based on the CDR3 plus reference TRBV2 and TRBJ2-7, the full variable domain is EPEVTQTPSHQVTQMGQEVILRCVPISNHLYFYWYRQILGQKVEFLVSFYNNEISEKSEIFDDQFSVERPDGSNFTLKIRSTKLEDSAMYFCASRVEVGGEQYFGPGTRLTVT.

The V gene is TRBV3-1 (or the pseudogene TRBV3-2), the J gene TRBJ2-1; TRBD2 aligns across 13 bases. V was clipped by 0 bases and J by 8 bases; unmatched bases: 10. The germline V gene encodes CDR1 LGHDT and CDR2 YNNKEL (reference sequence). This CDR3 contains 18 residues. The CDR3 region has the DNA TGTGCCAGCAGCCAAGAGTCTGGACTAGCGGGAGTTGACGATGAGCAGTTCTTC. Protein sequence: CASSQESGLAGVDDEQFF.

The V and J genes are TRBV4-1 and TRBJ1-5; D possibly corresponds to TRBD1 (5 bases). Trimming cost V 0 bases and J 2 bases, with 11 bases left between them. This CDR3 comprises 16 residues. Germline V gives CDR1 MGHRA, CDR2 YSYEKL. This CDR3 reads CASSQEGRVGNQPQHF. The CDR3 DNA is TGCGCCAGCAGCCAAGAGGGCAGGGTCGGCAATCAGCCCCAGCATTTT.

The V call is TRBV6-5, the J call TRBJ2-3, with 9 positions matching TRBD2. CDR1 and CDR2 (germline): MNHEY, SVGAGI. The V gene end was trimmed by 7 bases and the J gene end by 5 bases; junction bases not matched to a gene: 10. This CDR3 region has 15 residues. Written as DNA, the CDR3 is TGTGCCAGCAACCCCGGCGGGGGGGGAATAGATACGCAGTATTTT. Protein: CASNPGGGGIDTQYF.

The chain is built from TRBV12-3 or TRBV12-4 and TRBJ1-2, with 7 positions matching TRBD1. The CDR3 extends over 12 amino acids. The CDR3 loop is CDLTGCSYGYTF. CDR3 nucleotide sequence: TGTGACCTGACAGGGTGTAGCTATGGCTACACCTTC.